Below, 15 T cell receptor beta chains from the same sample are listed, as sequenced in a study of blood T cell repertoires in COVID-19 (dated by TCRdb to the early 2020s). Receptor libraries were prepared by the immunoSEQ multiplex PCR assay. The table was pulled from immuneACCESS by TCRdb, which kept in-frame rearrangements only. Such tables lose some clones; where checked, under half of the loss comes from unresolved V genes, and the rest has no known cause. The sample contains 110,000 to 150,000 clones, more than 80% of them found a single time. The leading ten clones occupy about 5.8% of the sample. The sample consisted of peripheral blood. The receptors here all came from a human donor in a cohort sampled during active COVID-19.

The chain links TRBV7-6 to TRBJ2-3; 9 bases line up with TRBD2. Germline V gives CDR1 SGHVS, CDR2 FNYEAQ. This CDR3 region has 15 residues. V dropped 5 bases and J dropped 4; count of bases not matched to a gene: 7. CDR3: CASSPRLAGSDTQYF. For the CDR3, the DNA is TGTGCCAGCAGCCCCAGGCTAGCGGGGTCAGATACGCAGTATTTT.

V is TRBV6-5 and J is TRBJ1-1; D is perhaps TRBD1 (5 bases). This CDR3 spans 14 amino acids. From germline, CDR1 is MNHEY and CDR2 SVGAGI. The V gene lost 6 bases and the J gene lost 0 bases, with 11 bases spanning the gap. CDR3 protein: CASRVQGMNTEAFF. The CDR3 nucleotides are TGTGCCAGCAGAGTCCAGGGTATGAACACTGAAGCTTTCTTT.

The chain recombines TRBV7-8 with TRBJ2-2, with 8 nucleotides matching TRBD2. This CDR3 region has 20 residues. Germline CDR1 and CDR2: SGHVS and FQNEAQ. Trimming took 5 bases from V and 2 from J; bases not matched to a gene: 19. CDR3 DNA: TGTGCCAGCAGCCCTCTCTCCCCCCTTTGGCGGGGGGCAAACACCGGGGAGCTGTTTTTT. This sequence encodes CASSPLSPLWRGANTGELFF.

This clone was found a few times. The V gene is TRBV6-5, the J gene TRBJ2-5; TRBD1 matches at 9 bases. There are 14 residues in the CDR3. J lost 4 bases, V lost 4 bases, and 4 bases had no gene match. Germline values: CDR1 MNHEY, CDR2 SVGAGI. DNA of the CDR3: TGTGCCAGCAGTTGGACAGGGGACGGAGAGACCCAGTACTTC. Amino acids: CASSWTGDGETQYF.

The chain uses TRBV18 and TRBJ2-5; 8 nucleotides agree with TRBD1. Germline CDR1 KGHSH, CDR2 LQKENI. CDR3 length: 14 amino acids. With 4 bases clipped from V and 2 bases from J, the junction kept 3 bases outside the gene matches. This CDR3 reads CASSLDRGQETQYF. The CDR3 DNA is TGTGCCAGCTCACTTGACAGGGGACAAGAGACCCAGTACTTC. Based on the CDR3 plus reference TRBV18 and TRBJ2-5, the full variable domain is NAGVMQNPRHLVRRRGQEARLRCSPMKGHSHVYWYRQLPEEGLKFMVYLQKENIIDESGMPKERFSAEFPKEGPSILRIQQVVRGDSAAYFCASSLDRGQETQYFGPGTRLLVL.

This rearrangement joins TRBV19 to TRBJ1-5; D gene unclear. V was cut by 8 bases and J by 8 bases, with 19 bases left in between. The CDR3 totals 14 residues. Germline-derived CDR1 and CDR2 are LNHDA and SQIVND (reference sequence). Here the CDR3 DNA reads TGTGCCAGTGCCGAACCCAGTCGTTTTAAGCCCCAGCATTTT. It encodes CASAEPSRFKPQHF.

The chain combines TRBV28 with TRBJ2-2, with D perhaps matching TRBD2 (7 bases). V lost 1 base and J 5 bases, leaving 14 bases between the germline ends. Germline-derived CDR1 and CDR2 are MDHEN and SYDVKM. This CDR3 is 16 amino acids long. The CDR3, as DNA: TGTGCCAGCAGTTTATTAGCACAGGGAGGGACCGGGGAGCTGTTTTTT. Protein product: CASSLLAQGGTGELFF.

CDR3 protein: CASSVASSNEQFF. CDR3 coding DNA: TGTGCCAGCAGCGTAGCGTCTAGCAATGAGCAGTTCTTC. The chain has TRBV9 and TRBJ2-1, with unresolved D. Germline V gene lookup returns CDR1 SGDLS and CDR2 YYNGEE. The CDR3 runs to 13 residues. Deletions cut 0 bases from V and 6 bases from J, with 7 bases between.

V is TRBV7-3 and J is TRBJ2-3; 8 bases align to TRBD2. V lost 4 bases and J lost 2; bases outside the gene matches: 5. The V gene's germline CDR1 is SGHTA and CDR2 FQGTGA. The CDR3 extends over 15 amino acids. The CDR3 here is CASSYSGGPTDTQYF. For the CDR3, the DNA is TGTGCCAGCAGCTACAGCGGGGGTCCCACAGATACGCAGTATTTT.

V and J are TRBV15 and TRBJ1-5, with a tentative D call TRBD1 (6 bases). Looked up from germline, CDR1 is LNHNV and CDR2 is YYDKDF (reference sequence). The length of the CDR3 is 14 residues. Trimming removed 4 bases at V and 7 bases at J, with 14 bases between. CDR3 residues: CATSTEQGRQPQHF. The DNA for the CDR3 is TGTGCCACCAGCACAGAACAGGGTCGCCAGCCCCAGCATTTT.

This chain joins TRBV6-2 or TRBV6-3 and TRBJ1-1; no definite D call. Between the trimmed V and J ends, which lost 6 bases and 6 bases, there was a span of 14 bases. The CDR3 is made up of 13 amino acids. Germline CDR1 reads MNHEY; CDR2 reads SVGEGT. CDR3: CASSRYPGSEAFF. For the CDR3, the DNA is TGTGCCAGCAGCCGCTATCCAGGCTCTGAAGCTTTCTTT.

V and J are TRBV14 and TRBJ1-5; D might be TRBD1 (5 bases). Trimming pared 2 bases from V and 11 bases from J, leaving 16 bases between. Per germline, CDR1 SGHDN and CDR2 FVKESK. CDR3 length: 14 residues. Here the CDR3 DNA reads TGTGCCAGCAGCCAATTGGGCCTCCGGGGGGCCCAGCATTTT. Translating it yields CASSQLGLRGAQHF.

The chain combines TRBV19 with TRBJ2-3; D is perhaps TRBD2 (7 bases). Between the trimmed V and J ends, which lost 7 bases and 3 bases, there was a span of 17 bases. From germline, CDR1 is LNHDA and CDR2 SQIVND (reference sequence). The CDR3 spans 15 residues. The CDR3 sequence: CASTPGGLGTDTQYF. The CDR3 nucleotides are TGTGCCAGTACTCCCGGGGGGCTAGGTACAGATACGCAGTATTTT.

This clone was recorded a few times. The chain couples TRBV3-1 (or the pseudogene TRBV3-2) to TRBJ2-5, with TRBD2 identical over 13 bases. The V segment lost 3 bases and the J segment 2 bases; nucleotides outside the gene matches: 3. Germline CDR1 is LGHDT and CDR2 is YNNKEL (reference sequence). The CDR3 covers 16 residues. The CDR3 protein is CASSHPGLAGQETQYF. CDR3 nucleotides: TGTGCCAGCAGCCACCCGGGACTAGCGGGGCAAGAGACCCAGTACTTC.

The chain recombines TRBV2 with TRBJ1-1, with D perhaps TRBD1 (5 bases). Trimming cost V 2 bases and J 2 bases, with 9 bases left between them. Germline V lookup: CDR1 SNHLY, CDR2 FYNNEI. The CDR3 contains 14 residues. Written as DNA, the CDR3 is TGTGCCAGCAGTGAAACAGGTTTAAACACTGAAGCTTTCTTT. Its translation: CASSETGLNTEAFF.